This T cell receptor beta chain stems from a study of OX40 agonist ivuxolimab in advanced cancers. Study-wide results and caveats: Several nonresponders also turned out to have low normalized T-cell clonal expansion.

CDR1 KGHSH and CDR2 LQKENI come from the germline V gene. This CDR3 region has 12 residues. V was shortened by 5 bases and J by 2 bases, with 4 bases between the two germline ends. In the case of this clone: Its cognate antigen is unknown.

Sequenced by immunoSEQ multiplex PCR; TCRdb stores in-frame clones only, minus some. The table lists around 46,000 clones, 88% of them singletons. The chain couples TRBV18 to TRBJ1-5; D is ambiguous. This TCR was sampled from an adult with an advanced solid tumor such as melanoma, head and neck, liver or kidney cancer. The specimen was CD4+ or CD8+ T cells sorted from blood, collected in a trial of the OX40 agonist ivuxolimab. This CDR3 reads CASSGGNQPQHF. CDR3 nucleotides: TGTGCCAGCTCAGGGGGCAATCAGCCCCAGCATTTT.